Below, one T cell receptor beta chain is given with its context. This specimen comes from a study of CD8+CD57+ T cells in acquired aplastic anemia. Across the study: When averaged, DNA from sorted CD4+ and CD8+ cells came to 3.2 ug.

The authors sequenced patients whose flow cytometry had shown CD8+CD57+ cell expansion. All participating patients were living with severe acquired aplastic anemia. Patients were untreated when blood was sampled. Profiling that covered TCR beta VDJ and CDR3 relied on genomic DNA as its template. TCRdb reprocessed the reads with MiXCR, giving one entry per CDR3 protein. Here the sample spans some 180,000 distinct CDR3 sequences, about 50% being singletons. Germline lookup yields CDR1 SQVTM and CDR2 ANQGSEA. The CDR3 consists of 13 residues. The germline V and J ends were trimmed by 8 bases and 7 bases, with 21 bases remaining between them.

Sample: sorted CD4+, CD8+, or CD8+CD57+ T cells (not recorded which) from PBMCs. This TCR was recovered from a human donor with aplastic anemia. The rearrangement links TRBV29-1 to TRBJ2-7, with TRBD1 as a possible D gene (6 bases). The CDR3 DNA sequence: TGCAGCAGTGAACGGGGCAGGGGTGGTGAGCAGTACTTC. The encoded protein is CSSERGRGGEQYF.